Each of the 20 T cell receptor beta chains below was sequenced from the same sample in a study of long-term antiretroviral therapy in people with HIV. Assay version v3.0 of immunoSEQ was used, and it was run at survey level. Sequenced by immunoSEQ multiplex PCR; TCRdb stores in-frame clones only, minus some. The sample includes 25,000 to 35,000 clones, 95% to 97% of them seen just once. Sequencing was performed on unsorted PBMCs, taken roughly 6.4 years after starting antiretroviral therapy. These receptor sequences come from a man aged 25 to 45 with HIV.

This chain links TRBV25-1 with TRBJ2-1; 9 bases map to TRBD2. The CDR3 covers 14 residues. The V gene's germline CDR1 is MGHDK and CDR2 SYGVNS. Unmatched junction bases numbered 6, after V lost 8 bases and J lost 4 bases. In nucleotides, the CDR3 is TGTGCCAGCGAAGGGCTAGCGGGGTACAATGAGCAGTTCTTC. This translates into CASEGLAGYNEQFF.

The rearrangement uses TRBV4-2 and TRBJ1-5; D possibly corresponds to TRBD1 (5 bases). The germline V gene has CDR1 LGHNA and CDR2 YNFKEQ. V lost 0 bases, J lost 5 bases, and 14 bases lay in between. The CDR3 contains 16 residues. The CDR3, as DNA: TGTGCCAGCAGCCAAGATGGTCGGGGGTCCTATCAGCCCCAGCATTTT. It yields the protein CASSQDGRGSYQPQHF.

This chain joins TRBV5-1 and TRBJ2-5, with D unclear. This CDR3 region has 13 residues. V was pared by 8 bases and J by 7 bases, with 18 bases between. Germline assignment: CDR1 SGHRS and CDR2 YFSETQ. As DNA, the CDR3 is TGCGCCAGTGGACCGACATCCGACGGGACCCAGTACTTC. This gives the protein CASGPTSDGTQYF.

The chain has TRBV4-2 and TRBJ2-3, with unresolved D. CDR1 is LGHNA, CDR2 YNFKEQ, per germline. CDR3 length equals 18 residues. Trimming removed 0 bases at V and 0 bases at J, with 16 bases between. CDR3 in DNA: TGTGCCAGCAGCCAAGATCCGCACTTAGTCACTAGCACAGATACGCAGTATTTT. Protein product: CASSQDPHLVTSTDTQYF.

The CDR3 region has the DNA TGTGCCAGCTCCGAAGGAAATGAGCAGTTCTTC. It encodes CASSEGNEQFF. The rearrangement uses TRBV5-5 and TRBJ2-1; no definite D call. Trimming removed 7 bases from V and 7 bases from J, with 9 bases in between. Germline loops: CDR1 SGHKS, CDR2 YYEKEE (reference sequence). CDR3 length equals 11 residues. Full variable domain (remainder filled in from reference TRBV5-5 and TRBJ2-1): DAGVTQSPTHLIKTRGQQVTLRCSPISGHKSVSWYQQVLGQGPQFIFQYYEKEERGRGNFPDRFSARQFPNYSSELNVNALLLGDSALYLCASSEGNEQFFGPGTRLTVL.

The rearrangement links TRBV6-1 to TRBJ1-5; the match to TRBD1 covers 9 bases. V trimming: 7 bases; J trimming: 6 bases; junction bases outside the gene matches: 10. CDR1 and CDR2 from the germline V gene are MNHNS and SASEGT. The CDR3 length is 15 residues. The CDR3 bases are TGTGCCAGCACCTACAACAGGGGGCCCGGTCAGCCCCAGCATTTT. It codes for CASTYNRGPGQPQHF.

The rearrangement joins TRBV30 to TRBJ1-6; possibly TRBD1 for D (6 bases). The germline CDR1 and CDR2 sequences are GTSNPN and SVGIG (reference sequence). Trimming took off 2 bases at V and 7 bases at J, with 9 bases between the two ends. This CDR3 spans 13 amino acids. CDR3 amino acids: CAWSRDRNSPLHF. DNA of the CDR3: TGTGCCTGGAGTCGTGACAGGAATTCACCCCTCCACTTT. Based on the CDR3 plus reference TRBV30 and TRBJ1-6, the full variable domain is SQTIHQWPATLVQPVGSPLSLECTVEGTSNPNLYWYRQAAGRGLQLLFYSVGIGQISSEVPQNLSASRPQDRQFILSSKKLLLSDSGFYLCAWSRDRNSPLHFGNGTRLTVT.

This rearrangement joins TRBV19 to TRBJ2-7, with D unclear. Germline V lookup: CDR1 LNHDA, CDR2 SQIVND (reference sequence). The CDR3 has 14 residues. Trimming took 6 bases from V and 2 from J, leaving 14 bases between them. CDR3: CASRKRDLTYEQYF. CDR3 nucleotide sequence: TGTGCCAGTAGGAAGCGCGACTTGACCTACGAGCAGTACTTC.

The V gene is TRBV13, the J gene TRBJ1-1; D uncertain. This CDR3 comprises 13 residues. Germline V gene data show CDR1 as PRHDT and CDR2 as FYEKMQ (reference sequence). Trimming stripped 6 bases from V and 5 bases from J, with 13 bases between. This CDR3 reads CASRLHKGTEAFF. The CDR3 nucleotides are TGTGCCAGCAGACTCCACAAAGGGACTGAAGCTTTCTTT.

The chain uses TRBV9 and TRBJ2-7; D is perhaps TRBD1 (6 bases). In germline, CDR1 is SGDLS, CDR2 YYNGEE. The CDR3 consists of 12 residues. Trimming pared 4 bases from V and 7 bases from J, leaving 12 bases between. In DNA, the CDR3 is TGTGCCAGCAGCACCGCAAGGGGGGAGCAGTACTTC. Its translation is CASSTARGEQYF.

The chain has TRBV9 and TRBJ2-3; maybe TRBD2 (6 bases). Trimming pared 2 bases from V and 4 bases from J, leaving 14 bases between. There are 15 residues in the CDR3. The germline gives CDR1 SGDLS, CDR2 YYNGEE. The chain's CDR3 is CASSVVEGQSDTQYF. DNA for the CDR3: TGTGCCAGCAGCGTCGTGGAGGGGCAATCAGATACGCAGTATTTT. The entire variable domain, with the rest obtained from reference TRBV9 and TRBJ2-3, is as follows: DSGVTQTPKHLITATGQRVTLRCSPRSGDLSVYWYQQSLDQGLQFLIQYYNGEERAKGNILERFSAQQFPDLHSELNLSSLELGDSALYFCASSVVEGQSDTQYFGPGTRLTVL.

The chain is built from TRBV2 and TRBJ2-7, with D unclear. The length of the CDR3 is 13 residues. Trimming took 8 bases from V and 2 from J, leaving 13 bases between them. Looked up from germline, CDR1 is SNHLY and CDR2 is FYNNEI. The DNA for the CDR3 is TGTGCCAGCGAATATAACTTTGCCTACGAGCAGTACTTC. It translates to CASEYNFAYEQYF. Looking up the rest from reference TRBV2 and TRBJ2-7 gives the full variable domain: EPEVTQTPSHQVTQMGQEVILRCVPISNHLYFYWYRQILGQKVEFLVSFYNNEISEKSEIFDDQFSVERPDGSNFTLKIRSTKLEDSAMYFCASEYNFAYEQYFGPGTRLTVT.

The chain combines TRBV9 with TRBJ1-3, with a tentative D call TRBD1 (5 bases). Trimming left V 4 bases short and J 8 bases short, with 10 bases between. This CDR3 region has 12 residues. The germline CDR1 and CDR2 sequences are SGDLS and YYNGEE. CDR3 region: CASSSVGDTIYF. The CDR3 region has the DNA TGTGCCAGCAGCTCAGTAGGGGACACCATATATTTT.

The chain carries TRBV4-3 and TRBJ2-2, with D perhaps TRBD2 (6 bases). V lost 2 bases to trimming and J lost 6 bases, with 13 bases between them. Per germline, CDR1 LGHNA and CDR2 YSLEER. The CDR3 covers 15 residues. The CDR3, as DNA: TGCGCCAGCAGCCAAAAGGGGAGGCTCGCCGGGGAGCTGTTTTTT. This codes for CASSQKGRLAGELFF.

This rearrangement joins TRBV19 to TRBJ2-7; 8 bases map to TRBD1. Looked up from germline, CDR1 is LNHDA and CDR2 is SQIVND (reference sequence). The V gene end was trimmed by 4 bases and the J gene end by 6 bases; junction bases not matched to a gene: 5. The CDR3 has 13 amino acids. The CDR3 DNA is TGTGCCAGTAGTACGGACAGGGAAGGCGAGCAGTACTTC. Its protein product is CASSTDREGEQYF.

V usage is TRBV5-6 and J usage is TRBJ1-6; D not resolved. Trimming took 0 bases from V and 9 from J, leaving 16 bases between them. Germline-derived CDR1 and CDR2 are SGHDT and YYEEEE. This CDR3 contains 16 residues. CDR3 DNA sequence: TGTGCCAGCAGCTTGGGAGGTCTCCTCTTTCGTTCACCCCTCCACTTT. Translation gives CASSLGGLLFRSPLHF.

The V call is TRBV5-6, the J call TRBJ2-1; tentatively, D is TRBD2 (5 bases). CDR1 SGHDT and CDR2 YYEEEE come from the germline V gene. With 1 base removed from V and 3 bases from J, the gap between germline ends came to 8 bases. This CDR3 is 14 amino acids long. The CDR3 protein is CASSLPGFYNEQFF. The CDR3 nucleotides are TGTGCCAGCAGCTTGCCGGGATTCTACAATGAGCAGTTCTTC.

The rearrangement uses TRBV27 and TRBJ2-3; 8 bases map to TRBD2. Germline V gene sequence: CDR1 MNHEY, CDR2 SMNVEV (reference sequence). CDR3 length equals 13 residues. V was pared by 8 bases and J by 5 bases, with 6 bases of the junction left unmatched. The CDR3 DNA reads TGTGCCAGCGAGCGGGAGTATGGAGATACGCAGTATTTT. Its translation is CASEREYGDTQYF.

This clone was seen just once. The chain has TRBV30 and TRBJ2-2; D is undetermined. The germline CDR1 and CDR2 sequences are GTSNPN and SVGIG (reference sequence). The CDR3 totals 15 residues. Trimming took 0 bases from V and 5 from J, leaving 13 bases between them. As DNA, the CDR3 is TGTGCCTGGAGTGTCGAAACTCCTCCTACCGGGGAGCTGTTTTTT. Protein sequence: CAWSVETPPTGELFF.

The gene calls are TRBV7-9 and TRBJ2-7; TRBD2 is a possible D gene (6 bases). The V end was cut by 11 bases, the J end by 2 bases, with 22 bases between. In germline, CDR1 is SEHNR, CDR2 FQNEAQ (reference sequence). CDR3 size: 15 residues. CDR3 in DNA: TGTGCCGGAGGCGCCGGGACTCCAACCACCTACGAGCAGTACTTC. This sequence encodes CAGGAGTPTTYEQYF.